Shown below are 13 T cell receptor beta chains from a single sample sequenced in a study of T cell changes during pregnancy in multiple sclerosis. TCRdb's table, derived via immunoSEQ multiplex PCR, lists solely in-frame clones and lacks some. The sample comprises 69,000 or so clones, roughly 92% of which are singletons, and less than 2.5% rests with the top ten. The sample was peripheral blood, taken before pregnancy. These receptors were taken from a female donor with multiple sclerosis, enrolled in a pregnancy study.

The chain links TRBV7-3 to TRBJ2-2; 7 positions match TRBD2. Germline trimming cut 5 bases from V and 6 bases from J; bases unmatched to any gene: 15. The CDR3 is 17 amino acids. CDR1 is SGHTA, CDR2 FQGTGA, per germline. CDR3 region: CASSADTLPGRSGELFF. The CDR3 DNA reads TGTGCCAGCAGCGCAGACACACTACCCGGGAGGTCCGGGGAGCTGTTTTTT. The variable domain in full, with the rest retrieved from reference TRBV7-3 and TRBJ2-2, is GAGVSQTPSNKVTEKGKYVELRCDPISGHTALYWYRQSLGQGPEFLIYFQGTGAADDSGLPNDRFFAVRPEGSVSTLKIQRTERGDSAVYLCASSADTLPGRSGELFFGEGSRLTVL.

DNA for the CDR3: TGTGCCAGCAGCTTACCTAGCGGGAGGTCCTCACCGGGTGATGAGCAGTTCTTC. It is translated as CASSLPSGRSSPGDEQFF. The chain has TRBV7-9 and TRBJ2-1, with TRBD2 matching over 11 bases. Germline V lookup: CDR1 SEHNR, CDR2 FQNEAQ (reference sequence). The CDR3 totals 18 residues. The V segment lost 2 bases and the J segment 8 bases; nucleotides outside the gene matches: 14. Complete variable domain (other parts from reference TRBV7-9 and TRBJ2-1): DTGVSQNPRHKITKRGQNVTFRCDPISEHNRLYWYRQTLGQGPEFLTYFQNEAQLEKSRLLSDRFSAERPKGSFSTLEIQRTEQGDSAMYLCASSLPSGRSSPGDEQFFGPGTRLTVL.

In its sample, this clone was seen once. The chain joins TRBV7-6 to TRBJ2-1, with 12 positions matching TRBD2. Germline CDR1 and CDR2: SGHVS and FNYEAQ. V lost 1 base, J lost 9 bases, and 4 bases stayed unmatched. The CDR3 sequence is 15 residues long. CDR3 amino acids: CASSLGLAGVSEQFF. CDR3 coding DNA: TGTGCCAGCAGCTTAGGACTAGCGGGAGTAAGTGAGCAGTTCTTC.

The rearrangement uses TRBV7-2 and TRBJ1-2; 8 bases are a match to TRBD1. V was clipped by 1 base and J by 3 bases; unmatched bases: 7. The CDR3 has 16 residues. The germline V gene encodes CDR1 SGHTA and CDR2 FQGNSA. CDR3 DNA sequence: TGTGCCAGCAGCTTAGGGGGACAGGTCATATACTATGGCTACACCTTC. Translation gives CASSLGGQVIYYGYTF.

V and J are TRBV19 and TRBJ2-3, with 10 positions matching TRBD1. V trimming: 7 bases; J trimming: 3 bases; junction bases outside the gene matches: 4. Germline V lookup: CDR1 LNHDA, CDR2 SQIVND (reference sequence). The CDR3 consists of 14 residues. The CDR3 nucleotides read TGTGCCAGTATACCGGGACAGGGGACAGATACGCAGTATTTT. Translated, it gives CASIPGQGTDTQYF.

As DNA, the CDR3 is TGTGCCAGTAGTTCAGGGTCTACGAACACCGGGGAGCTGTTTTTT. Translation: CASSSGSTNTGELFF. V and J are TRBV19 and TRBJ2-2; tentative D call: TRBD1 (5 bases). V was trimmed by 5 bases and J by 0 bases, leaving 10 bases between them. CDR1 LNHDA and CDR2 SQIVND come from the germline V gene (reference sequence). This CDR3 contains 15 residues.

With respect to this clone: A junction end diverges from the germline sequence, so it may reflect a read error. The V call is TRBV4-3, the J call TRBJ2-7; 7 nucleotides align to TRBD1. This CDR3 has 13 amino acids. From germline, CDR1 is LGHNA and CDR2 YSLEER. The CDR3 region is CASSQEGGGPSDF. CDR3 coding DNA: TGCGCCAGCAGCCAAGAAGGGGGCGGTCCGTCGGACTTC.

CDR3 nucleotide sequence: TGCGCCAGCAGCTTGCCAGGCCAGAACACTGAAGCTTTCTTT. This translates into CASSLPGQNTEAFF. The rearrangement joins TRBV5-1 to TRBJ1-1, with D uncertain. Germline loops: CDR1 SGHRS, CDR2 YFSETQ. V was clipped by 1 base and J by 1 base, with 8 bases between them. The CDR3 has 14 amino acids.

The V call is TRBV2, the J call TRBJ1-6, with D unclear. Trimming left V 3 bases short and J 1 base short, with 10 bases between. Germline V gene lookup returns CDR1 SNHLY and CDR2 FYNNEI. This CDR3 is built from 16 residues. CDR3 sequence reads: CASSDRSASYNSPLHF. CDR3 nucleotide sequence: TGTGCCAGCAGTGATCGAAGTGCGTCCTATAATTCACCCCTCCACTTT.

The V and J genes are TRBV11-2 and TRBJ1-2; 8 bases align to TRBD1. CDR1 and CDR2 from the germline V gene are SGHAT and FQNNGV. The CDR3 covers 13 residues. Trimming took 5 bases from V and 8 from J; bases not matched to a gene: 7. Written as DNA, the CDR3 is TGTGCCAGCAGCCCCGGACAGGGAGTAGGCTACACCTTC. Translated, it gives CASSPGQGVGYTF.

The chain employs TRBV28 and TRBJ2-7; TRBD2 matches at 7 bases. V trimming: 7 bases; J trimming: 0 bases; junction bases outside the gene matches: 3. CDR3 length: 13 residues. Germline CDR1 MDHEN, CDR2 SYDVKM. CDR3 nucleotide sequence: TGTGCCAGCACGGGCGGGAGCTCCTACGAGCAGTACTTC. Residues: CASTGGSSYEQYF.

The gene calls are TRBV9 and TRBJ2-7; no clear D gene. The germline V gene has CDR1 SGDLS and CDR2 YYNGEE. The CDR3 runs to 13 residues. V gave up 3 bases and J gave up 1 base, with 8 bases separating them. The CDR3 DNA sequence: TGTGCCAGCAGCGCCGGTCCTTCCTACGAGCAGTACTTC. Translation gives CASSAGPSYEQYF.

This chain's CDR3 is CASSSLLRGPGTEAFF. DNA for the CDR3: TGTGCCAGCAGTTCACTCCTCAGGGGGCCGGGCACTGAAGCTTTCTTT. This chain connects TRBV27 to TRBJ1-1; 8 bases are a match to TRBD1. The V and J ends lost 4 bases and 4 bases, in that order; junction bases with no gene match: 11. The length of the CDR3 is 16 residues. The V gene's germline CDR1 is MNHEY and CDR2 SMNVEV (reference sequence).